The clone carrying this T cell receptor (beta chain) appeared a few times. Its target is not known. This specimen belongs to a study of Tregs in tolerant kidney transplant recipients. Study at large: Sorting of CD4+CD25+CD127- cells followed approximately three-day belatacept mixed lymphocyte reactions, sometimes with roughly five-day graft donor restimulation.

Germline lookup yields CDR1 KGHSH and CDR2 LQKENI. This CDR3 has 11 residues. V was clipped by 3 bases and J by 6 bases, with 4 bases between them. Sequencing used immunoSEQ multiplex PCR; TCRdb keeps in-frame clones, though not all of them. Of 2,800 or so clones in the sample, less than 50% are singletons; the top ten hold roughly 7.3%. The J gene is TRBJ2-3, the V gene TRBV18, with unresolved D. Sequencing was done on a sample of Tregs from blood cultured with allogeneic cells. This sequence originates from a human donor in good health. The CDR3 nucleotides read TGTGCCAGCTCACCGCGGGATACGCAGTATTTT. Residues: CASSPRDTQYF.